The following is a T cell receptor beta chain sequence with its context. This record belongs to a study of blood T cell repertoires in COVID-19. Background on the study: Collection of acute and convalescent COVID-19 samples took place in the United States, Italy and Spain.

Germline V CDR1 and CDR2: MNHEY, SVGAGI. V gave up 0 bases and J gave up 0 bases, with 6 bases separating them. The CDR3 has 16 amino acids. The protocol was immunoSEQ multiplex PCR, while the TCRdb copy is restricted to in-frame clones and leaves out a portion. Of around 100,000 clones in the sample, about 77% were seen once. The V and J genes are TRBV6-5 and TRBJ1-6; D remains ambiguous. The clonotype comes from a man aged 70-80 years with active or convalescent COVID-19. The specimen was peripheral blood. DNA of the CDR3: TGTGCCAGCAGTTACTCGTACAGCTCCTATAATTCACCCCTCCACTTT. Its protein product is CASSYSYSSYNSPLHF.